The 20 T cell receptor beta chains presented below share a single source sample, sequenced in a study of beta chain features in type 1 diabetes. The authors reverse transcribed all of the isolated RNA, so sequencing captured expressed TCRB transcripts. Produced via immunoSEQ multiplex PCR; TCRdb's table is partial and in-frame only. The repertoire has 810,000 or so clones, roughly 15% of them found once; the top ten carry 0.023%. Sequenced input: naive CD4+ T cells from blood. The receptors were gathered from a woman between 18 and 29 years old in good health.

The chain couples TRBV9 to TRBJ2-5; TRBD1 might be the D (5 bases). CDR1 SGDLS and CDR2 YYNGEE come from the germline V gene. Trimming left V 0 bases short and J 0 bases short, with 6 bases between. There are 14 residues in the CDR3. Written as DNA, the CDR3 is TGTGCCAGCAGCGTAGGGACAAACCAAGAGACCCAGTACTTC. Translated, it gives CASSVGTNQETQYF. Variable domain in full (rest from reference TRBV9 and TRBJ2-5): DSGVTQTPKHLITATGQRVTLRCSPRSGDLSVYWYQQSLDQGLQFLIQYYNGEERAKGNILERFSAQQFPDLHSELNLSSLELGDSALYFCASSVGTNQETQYFGPGTRLLVL.

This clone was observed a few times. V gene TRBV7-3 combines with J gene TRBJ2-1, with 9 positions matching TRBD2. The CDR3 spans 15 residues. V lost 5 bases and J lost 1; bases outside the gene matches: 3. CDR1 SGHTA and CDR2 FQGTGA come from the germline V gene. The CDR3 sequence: CASSMGLASYNEQFF. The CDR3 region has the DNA TGTGCCAGCAGCATGGGACTAGCATCCTACAATGAGCAGTTCTTC.

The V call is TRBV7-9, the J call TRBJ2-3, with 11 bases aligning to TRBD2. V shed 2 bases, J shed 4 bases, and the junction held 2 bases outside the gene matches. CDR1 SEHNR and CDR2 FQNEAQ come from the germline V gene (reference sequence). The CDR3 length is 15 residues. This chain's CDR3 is CASSLHSGRADTQYF. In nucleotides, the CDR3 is TGTGCCAGCAGCTTACATAGCGGGAGGGCAGATACGCAGTATTTT.

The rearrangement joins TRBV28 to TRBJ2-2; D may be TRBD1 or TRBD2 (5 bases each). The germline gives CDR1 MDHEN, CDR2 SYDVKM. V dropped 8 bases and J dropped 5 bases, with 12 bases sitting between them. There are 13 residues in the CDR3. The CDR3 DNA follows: TGTGCCAGCGGGGGTATTCGTACCGGGGAGCTGTTTTTT. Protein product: CASGGIRTGELFF.

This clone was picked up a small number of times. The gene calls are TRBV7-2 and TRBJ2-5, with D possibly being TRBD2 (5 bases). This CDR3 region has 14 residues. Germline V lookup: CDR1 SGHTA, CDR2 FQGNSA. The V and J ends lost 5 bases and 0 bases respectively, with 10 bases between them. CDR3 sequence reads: CASSRAVYQETQYF. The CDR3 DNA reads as TGTGCCAGCAGCCGAGCGGTGTACCAAGAGACCCAGTACTTC.

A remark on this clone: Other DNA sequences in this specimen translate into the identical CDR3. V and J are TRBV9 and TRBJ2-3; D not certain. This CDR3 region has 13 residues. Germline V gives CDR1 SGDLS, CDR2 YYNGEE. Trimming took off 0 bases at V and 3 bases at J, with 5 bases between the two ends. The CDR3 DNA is TGTGCCAGCAGCGTAGTTGGTACAGATACGCAGTATTTT. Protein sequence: CASSVVGTDTQYF. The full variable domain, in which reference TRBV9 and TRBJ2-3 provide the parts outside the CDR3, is DSGVTQTPKHLITATGQRVTLRCSPRSGDLSVYWYQQSLDQGLQFLIQYYNGEERAKGNILERFSAQQFPDLHSELNLSSLELGDSALYFCASSVVGTDTQYFGPGTRLTVL.

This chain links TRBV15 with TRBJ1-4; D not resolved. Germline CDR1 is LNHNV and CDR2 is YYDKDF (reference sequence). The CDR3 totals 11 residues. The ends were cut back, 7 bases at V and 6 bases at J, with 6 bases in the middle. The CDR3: CATMAYEKLFF. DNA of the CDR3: TGTGCCACCATGGCCTATGAAAAACTGTTTTTT.

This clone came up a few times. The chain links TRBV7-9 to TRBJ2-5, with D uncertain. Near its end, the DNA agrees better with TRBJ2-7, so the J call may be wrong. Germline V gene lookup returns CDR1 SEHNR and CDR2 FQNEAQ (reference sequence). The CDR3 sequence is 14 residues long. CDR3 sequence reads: CASSLELFVGEQYF. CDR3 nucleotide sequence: TGTGCCAGCAGCTTAGAACTATTTGTTGGCGAGCAGTACTTC.

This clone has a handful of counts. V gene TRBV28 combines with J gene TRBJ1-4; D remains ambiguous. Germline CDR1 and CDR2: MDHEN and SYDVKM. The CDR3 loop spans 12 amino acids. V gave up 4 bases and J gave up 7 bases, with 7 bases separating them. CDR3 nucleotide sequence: TGTGCCAGCAGTTCACCGGGTGAAAAACTGTTTTTT. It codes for CASSSPGEKLFF.

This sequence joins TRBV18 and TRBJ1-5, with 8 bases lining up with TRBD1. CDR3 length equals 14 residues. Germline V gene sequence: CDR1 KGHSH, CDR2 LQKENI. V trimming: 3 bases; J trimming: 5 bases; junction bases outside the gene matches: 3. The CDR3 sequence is CASSPQDRDQPQHF. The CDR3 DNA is TGTGCCAGCTCACCCCAGGACAGGGATCAGCCCCAGCATTTT.

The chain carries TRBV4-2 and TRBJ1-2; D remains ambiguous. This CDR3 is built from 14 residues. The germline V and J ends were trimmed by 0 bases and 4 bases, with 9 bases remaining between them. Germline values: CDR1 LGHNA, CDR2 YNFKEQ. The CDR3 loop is CASSQDRASYGYTF. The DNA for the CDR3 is TGTGCCAGCAGCCAAGATAGGGCATCCTATGGCTACACCTTC.

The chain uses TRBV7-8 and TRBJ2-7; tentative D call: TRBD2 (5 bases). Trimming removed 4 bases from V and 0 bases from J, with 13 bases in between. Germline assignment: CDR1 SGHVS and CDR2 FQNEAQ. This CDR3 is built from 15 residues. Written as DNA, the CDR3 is TGTGCCAGCAGCTCCCGAGGCGGGCCCTCCTACGAGCAGTACTTC. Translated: CASSSRGGPSYEQYF.

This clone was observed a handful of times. The DNA for the CDR3 is TGTGCCAGTACCCTAAGGGGTAGCGGCGGTGAGCAGTTCTTC. Translation: CASTLRGSGGEQFF. The chain recombines TRBV19 with TRBJ2-1; D may be TRBD2 (6 bases). The germline gives CDR1 LNHDA, CDR2 SQIVND (reference sequence). V shed 7 bases and J shed 9 bases, with 19 bases lying between them. This CDR3 comprises 14 residues.

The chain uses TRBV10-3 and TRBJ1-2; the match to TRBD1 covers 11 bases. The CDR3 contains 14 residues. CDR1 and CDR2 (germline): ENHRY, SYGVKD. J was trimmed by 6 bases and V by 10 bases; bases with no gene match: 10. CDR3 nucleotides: TGTGCCACCATACCGGGACAGGGGGGAAATGGCTACACCTTC. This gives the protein CATIPGQGGNGYTF.

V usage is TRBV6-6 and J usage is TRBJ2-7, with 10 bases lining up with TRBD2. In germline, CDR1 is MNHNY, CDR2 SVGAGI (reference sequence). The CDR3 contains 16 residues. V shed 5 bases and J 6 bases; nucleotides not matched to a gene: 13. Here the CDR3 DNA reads TGTGCCAGCAGTAAGATGAGCGGGAGGGCCTCCGGCGAGCAGTACTTC. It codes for CASSKMSGRASGEQYF.

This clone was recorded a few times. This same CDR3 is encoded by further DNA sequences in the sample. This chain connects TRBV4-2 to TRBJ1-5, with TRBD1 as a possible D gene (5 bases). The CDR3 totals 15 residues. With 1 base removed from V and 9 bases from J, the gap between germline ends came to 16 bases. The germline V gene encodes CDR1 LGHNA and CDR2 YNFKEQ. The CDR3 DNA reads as TGTGCCAGCAGCCAAGGTCAGGGTCCCGAGTGGCCCCAGCATTTT. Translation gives CASSQGQGPEWPQHF.

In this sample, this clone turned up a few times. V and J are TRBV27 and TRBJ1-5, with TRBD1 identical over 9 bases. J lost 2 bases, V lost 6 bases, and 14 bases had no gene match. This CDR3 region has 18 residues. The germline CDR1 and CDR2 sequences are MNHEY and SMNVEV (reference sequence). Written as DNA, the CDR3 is TGTGCCAGCAGGGGGACAGGGTGGTATGATGAGGGCAATCAGCCCCAGCATTTT. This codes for CASRGTGWYDEGNQPQHF.

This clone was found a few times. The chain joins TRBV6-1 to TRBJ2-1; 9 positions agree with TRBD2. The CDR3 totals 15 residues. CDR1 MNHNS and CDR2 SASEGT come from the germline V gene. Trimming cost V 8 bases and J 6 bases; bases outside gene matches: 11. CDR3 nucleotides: TGTGCCAGCCGGAGCAGGACTAGCGCTATCAATGAGCAGTTCTTC. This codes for CASRSRTSAINEQFF.

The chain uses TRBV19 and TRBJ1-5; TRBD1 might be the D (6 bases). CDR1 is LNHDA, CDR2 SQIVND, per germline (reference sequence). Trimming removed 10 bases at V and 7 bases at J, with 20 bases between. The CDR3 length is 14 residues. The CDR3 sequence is CATGFLGGGQPQHF. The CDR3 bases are TGTGCCACCGGCTTCTTAGGGGGTGGGCAGCCCCAGCATTTT.

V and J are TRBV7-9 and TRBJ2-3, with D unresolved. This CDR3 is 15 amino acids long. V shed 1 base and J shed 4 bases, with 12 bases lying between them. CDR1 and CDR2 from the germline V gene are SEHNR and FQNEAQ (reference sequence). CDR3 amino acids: CASSLGLFPADTQYF. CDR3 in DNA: TGTGCCAGCAGCTTAGGCTTATTCCCGGCAGATACGCAGTATTTT.